This T cell receptor (beta chain) was recorded in a study of blood T cell repertoires in COVID-19. Sequenced by immunoSEQ multiplex PCR; TCRdb stores in-frame clones only, minus some. The repertoire holds just over 300,000 clones, with roughly 89% as singletons. The CDR3 extends over 14 amino acids. Per the germline V gene, CDR1 is MNHEY and CDR2 is SVGAGI. V gave up 10 bases and J gave up 7 bases; unmatched junction bases: 12. Allocation to cohorts depended on clinical history reported by the participants. The study counted Cohort 3 donors as recovered given two negative PCRs, clearance, or symptom resolution.

The receptor comes from a woman between 18 and 29 years old who had recovered from COVID-19. The chain has TRBV6-5 and TRBJ2-1; TRBD2 agrees at 8 bases. The specimen sequenced was PBMCs or T cells enriched from blood (not recorded which). CDR3 sequence (DNA): TGTGCCACCCTGCGGGGGGTAGAGGGGAATGAGCAGTTCTTC. It is translated as CATLRGVEGNEQFF.